This TCR beta chain came from a study of blood T cells in healthy people across ages. Study-wide background: About one barcoded beta molecule per two T cells was the capture yield of template switching.

The trim removed 5 bases at V and 9 bases at J, leaving 13 bases unmatched. CDR3 length equals 15 residues. Germline CDR1 is SGDLS and CDR2 is YYNGEE. Together with a sample-barcoded 5' primer, a J-beta primer mix was included in a second PCR lasting 7 to 11 cycles. Every individual sample yielded 2.5 million or more paired-end reads (each containing CDR3). Each CDR3 protein gets one entry after TCRdb re-called the 5' RACE reads with MiXCR. The table lists roughly 1,700,000 distinct CDR3 sequences, over 25% of them singletons, with 7.7% in the top ten. This clonotype was recorded many times. The clonotype was recovered from a woman under 40 in good health. The sequenced material came from blood. The chain uses TRBV9 and TRBJ2-1, with 8 bases identical to TRBD2. Written as DNA, the CDR3 is TGTGCCAGCAGTCGGAGCGGGGGCGAGATCGGTGAGCAGTTCTTC. The encoded protein is CASSRSGGEIGEQFF.